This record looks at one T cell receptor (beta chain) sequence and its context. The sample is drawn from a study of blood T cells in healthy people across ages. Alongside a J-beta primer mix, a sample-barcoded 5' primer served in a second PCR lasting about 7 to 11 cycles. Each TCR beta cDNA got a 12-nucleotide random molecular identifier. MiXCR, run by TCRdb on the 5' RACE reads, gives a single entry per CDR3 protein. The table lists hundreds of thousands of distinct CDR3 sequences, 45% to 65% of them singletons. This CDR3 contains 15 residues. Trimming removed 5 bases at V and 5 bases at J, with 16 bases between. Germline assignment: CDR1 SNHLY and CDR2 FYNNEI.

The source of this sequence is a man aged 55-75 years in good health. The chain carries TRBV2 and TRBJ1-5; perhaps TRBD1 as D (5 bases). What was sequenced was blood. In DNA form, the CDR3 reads TGTGCCAGCAGTAAGGGGCAGCTTGGGGATCAGCCCCAGCATTTT. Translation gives CASSKGQLGDQPQHF.